These 12 T cell receptor beta chains share one sample of origin, sequenced in a study of HIV-infected patients and healthy controls. Each CDR3 protein is one row after TCRdb ran MiXCR on the 5' RACE reads. Here the sample spans around 18,000 distinct CDR3 sequences, around 15% being singletons. Sequencing used CD8+ T cells from blood. Receptors originate from a human donor in good health.

By proportion, this clonotype is medium-sized. The V gene is TRBV6-4, the J gene TRBJ1-1, with D hard to call. V lost 6 bases and J 1 base, leaving 9 bases between the germline ends. Germline CDR1 is MRHNA and CDR2 is SNTAGT. The CDR3 is 13 residues long. Here the CDR3 DNA reads TGTGCCAGCAGGGAGTTTGAGAACACTGAAGCTTTCTTT. Translation gives CASREFENTEAFF.

This clonotype came up a few times. The chain employs TRBV20-1 and TRBJ2-3, with D unclear. Trimming took off 5 bases at V and 2 bases at J, with 20 bases between the two ends. The CDR3 covers 16 residues. The V gene's germline CDR1 is DFQATT and CDR2 SNEGSKA (reference sequence). The CDR3, as DNA: TGCAGTGCTGACGGGCCTTCAACGCTGAACACAGATACGCAGTATTTT. Protein: CSADGPSTLNTDTQYF.

V and J are TRBV12-3 or TRBV12-4 and TRBJ2-7; no reliable D call. There are 11 residues in the CDR3. Trimming removed 5 bases at V and 11 bases at J, with 13 bases between. CDR3 protein: CASSLGPSKYF. In DNA, the CDR3 is TGTGCCAGCAGTCTCGGGCCCAGTAAGTACTTC.

This clonotype was counted ten times or more. The chain uses TRBV29-1 and TRBJ2-5, with D tentatively TRBD2 (5 bases). Germline CDR1 SQVTM, CDR2 ANQGSEA. The CDR3 length is 13 residues. The germline V and J ends were trimmed by 7 bases and 5 bases, with 17 bases remaining between them. As DNA, the CDR3 is TGCAGCGCGCTTCCGGGGAGTCGGGAGACCCAGTACTTC. Translation gives CSALPGSRETQYF.

The table lists this clonotype with a few counts. The chain has TRBV15 and TRBJ1-5; the D gene is possibly TRBD1 (6 bases). CDR3 length: 16 residues. Trimming removed 3 bases from V and 4 bases from J, with 16 bases in between. Germline loops: CDR1 LNHNV, CDR2 YYDKDF (reference sequence). CDR3 sequence reads: CATSSSGTFGNQPQHF. Here the CDR3 DNA reads TGTGCCACCAGCAGTTCTGGGACATTTGGAAATCAGCCCCAGCATTTT.

By sample fraction, this clonotype is medium-sized. V is TRBV13 and J is TRBJ2-1; 9 nucleotides agree with TRBD1. Germline CDR1 PRHDT, CDR2 FYEKMQ (reference sequence). The length of the CDR3 is 15 residues. The J segment lost 5 bases and the V segment lost 5 bases, leaving 7 bases of the junction unmatched. The CDR3 coding sequence is TGTGCCAGCAGCGCAACCGGGACAGGGAACAATGAGCAGTTCTTC. Its translation is CASSATGTGNNEQFF.

This clonotype was observed many times. The gene calls are TRBV29-1 and TRBJ2-7; a weak D match, TRBD1 (7 bases). CDR1 is SQVTM, CDR2 ANQGSEA, per germline. Trimming took off 6 bases at V and 5 bases at J, with 20 bases between the two ends. This CDR3 region has 14 residues. CDR3 in DNA: TGCAGCGTCCGGAGGGGGACAGAGGGGCACGAGCAGTACTTC. The encoded protein is CSVRRGTEGHEQYF.

In its sample, this clonotype was seen many times. The chain recombines TRBV7-9 with TRBJ1-4; a weak D match, TRBD1 (6 bases). The CDR3 consists of 16 residues. Germline loops: CDR1 SEHNR, CDR2 FQNEAQ (reference sequence). V dropped 4 bases and J dropped 5 bases, with 17 bases sitting between them. The CDR3 sequence is CASSSTGDIRNEKLFF. CDR3 coding DNA: TGTGCCAGCAGCTCGACGGGGGACATCCGAAATGAAAAACTGTTTTTT. Variable domain in full (rest from reference TRBV7-9 and TRBJ1-4): DTGVSQNPRHKITKRGQNVTFRCDPISEHNRLYWYRQTLGQGPEFLTYFQNEAQLEKSRLLSDRFSAERPKGSFSTLEIQRTEQGDSAMYLCASSSTGDIRNEKLFFGSGTQLSVL.

This clonotype was seen at least ten times. The V call is TRBV12-3 or TRBV12-4, the J call TRBJ1-1; D is perhaps TRBD1 (6 bases). The CDR3 length is 14 residues. The V gene lost 3 bases and the J gene lost 5 bases, with 13 bases spanning the gap. CDR3 coding DNA: TGTGCCAGCAGTTTTTGGCAACAGGGAACTGAAGCTTTCTTT. Its translation is CASSFWQQGTEAFF.

The chain has TRBV29-1 and TRBJ2-1; D uncertain. The germline V gene has CDR1 SQVTM and CDR2 ANQGSEA. Trimming removed 4 bases from V and 0 bases from J, with 16 bases in between. This CDR3 spans 16 amino acids. The CDR3 DNA reads TGCAGCGTTGTGTCCCCTGCGGAAAACTCCTACAATGAGCAGTTCTTC. Translation gives CSVVSPAENSYNEQFF.

This clonotype was counted a few times. CDR3 sequence reads: CASSWGTVPYSGANVLTF. The CDR3, as DNA: TGTGCCAGCAGCTGGGGGACAGTACCTTACTCTGGGGCCAACGTCCTGACTTTC. The J gene is TRBJ2-6, the V gene TRBV7-2; 7 bases map to TRBD1. In germline, CDR1 is SGHTA, CDR2 FQGNSA. This CDR3 contains 18 residues. The V segment lost 4 bases and the J segment 0 bases; nucleotides outside the gene matches: 9.

V gene TRBV6-2 or TRBV6-3 combines with J gene TRBJ2-3; 8 bases agree with TRBD1. This CDR3 spans 15 amino acids. V was pared by 10 bases and J by 3 bases, with 12 bases of the junction left unmatched. In germline, CDR1 is MNHEY, CDR2 SVGEGT. CDR3 in DNA: TGTGCCACGACCCCATCGACAGGGGAGACAGATACGCAGTATTTT. Translated: CATTPSTGETDTQYF.